A selection of T cell receptor beta chains follows, all from one sample in a study of shared clonotypes between healthy human individuals. TCRdb's table, derived via immunoSEQ multiplex PCR, lists solely in-frame clones and lacks some. The top ten hold around 13% of the sample, which has about 530,000 clones, about 80% seen once. The sample taken for sequencing was PBMCs. These receptors were obtained from a middle-aged woman in good health. Some clones in this sample may be carry-over from other donors' samples. CDR3s include the opening cysteine and the closing phenylalanine or tryptophan. The order of the fields is J gene, D gene, V gene, clone size, CDR3 DNA, CDR3 protein. D genes are given only for firm matches. Clone size is shown for a subset of rows, as once, few, many or a class of expanded clone.

j_call: TRBJ2-2
d_call: TRBD2
v_call: TRBV5-1
clone_size: -
cdr3_nt: TGCGCCAGCAGCCCGGGAGGGCAAAACACCGGGGAGCTGTTTTTT
cdr3_aa: CASSPGGQNTGELFF

j_call: TRBJ2-3
d_call: -
v_call: TRBV11-3
clone_size: -
cdr3_nt: TGTGCCAGCAGCCCCTCCGGGGCGGATACGCAGTATTTT
cdr3_aa: CASSPSGADTQYF

j_call: TRBJ2-7
d_call: -
v_call: TRBV11-1
clone_size: -
cdr3_nt: TGTGCCAGCAGTTCTCCGGGACAAAAATTCTACGAGCAGTACTTC
cdr3_aa: CASSSPGQKFYEQYF

j_call: TRBJ2-3
d_call: -
v_call: TRBV28
clone_size: -
cdr3_nt: TGTGCCAGCAGCCATGACAGATATTTCACAGATACGCAGTATTTT
cdr3_aa: CASSHDRYFTDTQYF

j_call: TRBJ1-5
d_call: -
v_call: TRBV6-1
clone_size: -
cdr3_nt: TGTGCCAGCAGTGAGGGAAATAGCAATCAGCCCCAGCATTTT
cdr3_aa: CASSEGNSNQPQHF

j_call: TRBJ1-4
d_call: TRBD1
v_call: TRBV5-1
clone_size: -
cdr3_nt: TGCGCCAGCAGCTTGGGCGCCCAGGGGGCGGGCGAAAAACTGTTTTTT
cdr3_aa: CASSLGAQGAGEKLFF

j_call: TRBJ1-1
d_call: -
v_call: TRBV15
clone_size: -
cdr3_nt: TGTGCCACCAGCGTCGATAGGGCGGGTGGCACTGAAGCTTTCTTT
cdr3_aa: CATSVDRAGGTEAFF

j_call: TRBJ1-5
d_call: TRBD1
v_call: TRBV10-2
clone_size: once
cdr3_nt: TGCGCCAGCAGGGACAGGGCGAGTTATAGCAATCAGCCCCAGCATTTT
cdr3_aa: CASRDRASYSNQPQHF

j_call: TRBJ2-5
d_call: -
v_call: TRBV18
clone_size: -
cdr3_nt: TGTGCCAGCTCACCCGACAGTCAAGAGACCCAGTACTTC
cdr3_aa: CASSPDSQETQYF

j_call: TRBJ2-1
d_call: TRBD2
v_call: TRBV29-1
clone_size: -
cdr3_nt: TGCAGCGTTGGGGCTGGGGCTAGCGGGAGTCCCGGGCAGTTCTTC
cdr3_aa: CSVGAGASGSPGQFF

j_call: TRBJ2-5
d_call: TRBD2
v_call: TRBV25-1
clone_size: -
cdr3_nt: TGTGCCCCTAAGTCAGCGGGAGATGGGGGTGGCGGAGAGACCCAGTACTTC
cdr3_aa: CAPKSAGDGGGGETQYF

j_call: TRBJ2-7
d_call: TRBD1
v_call: TRBV27
clone_size: many
cdr3_nt: TGTGCCAGCAGTTTAGGACAGGGCGCGTCCTACGAGCAGTACTTC
cdr3_aa: CASSLGQGASYEQYF

j_call: TRBJ1-5
d_call: -
v_call: TRBV5-6
clone_size: -
cdr3_nt: TGTGCCAGCAGCCCCGGGACCAAGGGGGGGGGCTGGGGCAATCAGCCCCAGCATTTT
cdr3_aa: CASSPGTKGGGWGNQPQHF

j_call: TRBJ2-1
d_call: TRBD1
v_call: TRBV11-2
clone_size: -
cdr3_nt: TGTGCCAGCAGCTCATGGGGACAGGGAATGGATGAGCAGTTCTTC
cdr3_aa: CASSSWGQGMDEQFF

j_call: TRBJ1-1
d_call: TRBD1
v_call: TRBV7-9
clone_size: -
cdr3_nt: TGTGCCAGCAGCTCACTGGACAGGGAAAGATCCACTGAAGCTTTCTTT
cdr3_aa: CASSSLDRERSTEAFF

j_call: TRBJ1-1
d_call: TRBD1
v_call: TRBV27
clone_size: -
cdr3_nt: TGTGCCAGCAGTCCCGGGACAGCCAACACTGAAGCTTTCTTT
cdr3_aa: CASSPGTANTEAFF

j_call: TRBJ1-2
d_call: TRBD1
v_call: TRBV6-1
clone_size: -
cdr3_nt: TGTGCCAGCAGTGAAAGACAGGGGGGCTATGGCTACACCTTC
cdr3_aa: CASSERQGGYGYTF

j_call: TRBJ2-1
d_call: TRBD2
v_call: TRBV28
clone_size: -
cdr3_nt: TGTGCCAGCAGTCCCCGGACTAGCGGGAGTACCGAATACAATGAGCAGTTCTTC
cdr3_aa: CASSPRTSGSTEYNEQFF

j_call: TRBJ2-6
d_call: -
v_call: TRBV5-1
clone_size: -
cdr3_nt: TGCGCCAGCAGCTTGTCTGGGGCCAACGTCCTGACTTTC
cdr3_aa: CASSLSGANVLTF

j_call: TRBJ1-2
d_call: TRBD1
v_call: TRBV29-1
clone_size: -
cdr3_nt: TGCAGCGTTGCGGTTGCAGGGGGTAACTATGGCTACACCTTC
cdr3_aa: CSVAVAGGNYGYTF

j_call: TRBJ1-4
d_call: -
v_call: TRBV5-1
clone_size: -
cdr3_nt: TGCGCCAGCACAAGAGGAAGGAATGAAAAACTGTTTTTT
cdr3_aa: CASTRGRNEKLFF

j_call: TRBJ2-7
d_call: TRBD2
v_call: TRBV29-1
clone_size: -
cdr3_nt: TGCAGCGCTGGGACTAGCGGGAGCTTCCACGAGCAGTACTTC
cdr3_aa: CSAGTSGSFHEQYF

j_call: TRBJ2-1
d_call: TRBD1
v_call: TRBV5-4
clone_size: -
cdr3_nt: TGTGCCAGCAGGCACAGGGGGAACAGGGTCGGTGAGCAGTTCTTC
cdr3_aa: CASRHRGNRVGEQFF

j_call: TRBJ2-5
d_call: -
v_call: TRBV11-2
clone_size: -
cdr3_nt: TGTGCCAGCAGCTTTAGTCTGGAGTCGGAGACCCAGTACTTC
cdr3_aa: CASSFSLESETQYF

j_call: TRBJ1-3
d_call: -
v_call: TRBV7-9
clone_size: -
cdr3_nt: TGTGCCAGCAGCTTAGTAGAGCCTGGAAACACCATATATTTT
cdr3_aa: CASSLVEPGNTIYF

j_call: TRBJ1-2
d_call: -
v_call: TRBV19
clone_size: -
cdr3_nt: TGTGCCAGTAGTATACAGGCGCACTATGGCTACACCTTC
cdr3_aa: CASSIQAHYGYTF

j_call: TRBJ1-5
d_call: TRBD1
v_call: TRBV9
clone_size: -
cdr3_nt: TGTGCCAGCAGCGTACTAGGGGGCCAGCCCCAGCATTTT
cdr3_aa: CASSVLGGQPQHF

j_call: TRBJ2-3
d_call: -
v_call: TRBV28
clone_size: -
cdr3_nt: TGTGCCAGCAGTTTGAGTGGCCATAACACAGATACGCAGTATTTT
cdr3_aa: CASSLSGHNTDTQYF

j_call: TRBJ2-7
d_call: -
v_call: TRBV19
clone_size: -
cdr3_nt: TGTGCCAGTAGTAGGGGCGGCGGGTCCTACGAGCAGTACTTC
cdr3_aa: CASSRGGGSYEQYF

j_call: TRBJ1-1
d_call: -
v_call: TRBV18
clone_size: -
cdr3_nt: TGTGCCAGCTCACCCCAGGGCAGGGGAAGCACTGAAGCTTTCTTT
cdr3_aa: CASSPQGRGSTEAFF

j_call: TRBJ1-5
d_call: -
v_call: TRBV28
clone_size: -
cdr3_nt: TGTGCCAGCAGCCGACCCGCCAGTGGGGTTCTCAATCAGCCCCAGCATTTT
cdr3_aa: CASSRPASGVLNQPQHF

j_call: TRBJ2-3
d_call: TRBD2
v_call: TRBV6-4
clone_size: -
cdr3_nt: TGTGCCAGCAAACGACTAGCGGGAGGTAGCACAGATACGCAGTATTTT
cdr3_aa: CASKRLAGGSTDTQYF